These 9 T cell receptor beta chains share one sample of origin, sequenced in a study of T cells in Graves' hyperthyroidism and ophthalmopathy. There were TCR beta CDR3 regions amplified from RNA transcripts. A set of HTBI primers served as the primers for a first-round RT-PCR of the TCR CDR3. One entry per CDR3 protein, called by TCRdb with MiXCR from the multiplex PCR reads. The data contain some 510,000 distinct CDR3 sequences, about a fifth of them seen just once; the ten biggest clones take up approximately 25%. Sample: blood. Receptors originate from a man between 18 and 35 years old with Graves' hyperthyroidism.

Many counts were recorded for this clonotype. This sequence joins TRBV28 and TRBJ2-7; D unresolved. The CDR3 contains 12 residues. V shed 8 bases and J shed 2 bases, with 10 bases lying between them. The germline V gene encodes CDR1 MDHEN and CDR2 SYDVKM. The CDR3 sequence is CASGPNPYEQYF. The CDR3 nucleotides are TGTGCCAGCGGACCGAATCCCTACGAGCAGTACTTC.

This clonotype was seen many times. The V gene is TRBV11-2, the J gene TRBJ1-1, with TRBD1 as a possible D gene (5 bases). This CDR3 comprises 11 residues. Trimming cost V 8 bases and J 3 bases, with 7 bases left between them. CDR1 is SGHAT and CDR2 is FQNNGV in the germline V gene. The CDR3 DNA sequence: TGTGCCAGCGGGGCGTACACTGAAGCTTTCTTT. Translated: CASGAYTEAFF.

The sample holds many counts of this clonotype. The CDR3, as DNA: TGTGCCAGCAGCCCCGGCCGAGGATACACTGAAGCTTTCTTT. Protein sequence: CASSPGRGYTEAFF. V usage is TRBV12-3 or TRBV12-4 and J usage is TRBJ1-1, with D unresolved. This CDR3 contains 14 residues. The V gene lost 6 bases and the J gene lost 3 bases, with 14 bases spanning the gap.

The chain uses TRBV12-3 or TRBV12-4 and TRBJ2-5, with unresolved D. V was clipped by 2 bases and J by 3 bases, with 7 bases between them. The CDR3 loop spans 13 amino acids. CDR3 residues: CASSLPQEETQYF. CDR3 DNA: TGTGCCAGCAGTTTACCTCAGGAAGAGACCCAGTACTTC.

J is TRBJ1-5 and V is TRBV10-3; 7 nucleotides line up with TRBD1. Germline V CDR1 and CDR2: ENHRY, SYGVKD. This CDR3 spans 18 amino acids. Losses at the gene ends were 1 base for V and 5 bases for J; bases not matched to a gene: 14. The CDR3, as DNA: TGTGCCATCAGTGAGTTGGGGTCCCTTGACAGGGAGGATCAGCCCCAGCATTTT. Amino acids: CAISELGSLDREDQPQHF.

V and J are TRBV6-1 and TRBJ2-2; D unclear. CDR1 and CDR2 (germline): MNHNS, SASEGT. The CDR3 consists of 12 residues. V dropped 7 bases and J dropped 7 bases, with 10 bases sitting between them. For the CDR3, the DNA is TGTGCCAGCACTATCCGTGGCGGGGAGCTGTTTTTT. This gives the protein CASTIRGGELFF.

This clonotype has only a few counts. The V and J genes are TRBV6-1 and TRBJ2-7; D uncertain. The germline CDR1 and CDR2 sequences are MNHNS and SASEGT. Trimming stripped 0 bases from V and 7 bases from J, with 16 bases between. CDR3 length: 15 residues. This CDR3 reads CASSEADTRKGEQYF. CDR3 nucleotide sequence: TGTGCCAGCAGTGAAGCCGACACCCGCAAGGGAGAGCAGTACTTC.

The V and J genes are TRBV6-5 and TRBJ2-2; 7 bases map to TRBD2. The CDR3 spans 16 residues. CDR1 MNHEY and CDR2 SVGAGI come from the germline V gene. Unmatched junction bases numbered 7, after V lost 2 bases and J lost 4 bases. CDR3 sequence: CASSYPHREGTGELFF. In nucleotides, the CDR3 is TGTGCCAGCAGTTACCCTCATAGGGAGGGCACCGGGGAGCTGTTTTTT.

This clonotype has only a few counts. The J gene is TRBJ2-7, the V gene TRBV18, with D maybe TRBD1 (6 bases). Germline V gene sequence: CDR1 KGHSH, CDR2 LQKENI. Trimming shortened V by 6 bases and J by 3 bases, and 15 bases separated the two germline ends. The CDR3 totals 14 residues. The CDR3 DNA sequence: TGTGCCAGCTCGTCAGGGGTAACAGTCTACGAGCAGTACTTC. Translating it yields CASSSGVTVYEQYF.